The sequence of this TCR beta chain was determined in a study of blood T cell repertoires in COVID-19. Study overall: Specimens from acute and convalescent COVID-19 originated in the United States, Italy and Spain. Sample material is recorded as cDNA or gDNA derived from T cells, B-cell-depleted T cells, or PBMCs.

Under the authors' procedure: Amplification of reference gene primers was used by the study to estimate nucleated cell counts. The repertoire was sequenced with immunoSEQ multiplex PCR; TCRdb's copy has only in-frame clones and lacks some. V and J calls plus clone size are reproduced from that table; the DNA served to infer D and trimming. The sample yields roughly 140,000 clones, 70% to 90% seen once. Seattle-derived patients entered the study during active infection and were followed longitudinally. The germline CDR1 and CDR2 sequences are MNHEY and SVGAGI. J gave up 2 bases and V 10 bases, and 5 bases lay outside the gene matches. The CDR3 length is 12 residues.

This rearrangement joins TRBV6-5 to TRBJ2-7, with 7 nucleotides matching TRBD1. This TCR came from a woman in her fifties or sixties with COVID-19, enrolled during active disease. Sample: peripheral blood. The DNA for the CDR3 is TGTGCCATTGGGACAGTGGCCTACGAGCAGTACTTC. Protein: CAIGTVAYEQYF.